This T cell receptor (beta chain) was sequenced for a study of T cell repertoires in cytomegalovirus infection. The wider study: Evidence of both CMV infection and a matching HLA type came from public TCR beta signatures. General study points: Cumulated frequencies of public TCR beta families served to identify carriers of CMV plus the relevant HLA. HLA-C-restricted CMV-specific TCR beta clonotypes were dominant in the ex vivo response.

This clonotype was detected only a few times. Antigen specificity is unknown. The germline CDR1 and CDR2 sequences are SGHTA and FQGNSA. V lost 3 bases to trimming and J lost 2 bases; unmatched junction nucleotides: 5. The CDR3 spans 16 residues. TCRdb fed the reads into MiXCR, producing one record per CDR3 protein. This table holds more than 400,000 distinct CDR3 sequences, about 25% found once. V and J are TRBV7-2 and TRBJ2-3, with TRBD2 matching 10 bases. The receptor was derived from a human donor in good health (CMV status not recorded). Some clones in this sample may be carry-over from other donors' samples. Material: PBMCs. The CDR3 spells CASSFLGTSVTDTQYF. The DNA of the CDR3 is TGTGCCAGCAGCTTTCTCGGGACTAGCGTCACAGATACGCAGTATTTT.